A single sample gave rise to the 8 T cell receptor beta chains below, sequenced in a study of cytomegalovirus exposure and HLA in healthy donors (TCRdb year 2017). The library was built by means of the immunoSEQ multiplex PCR assay. The multiplex PCR relied on a mix of 60 forward primers for TCR Vbeta segments and 13 reverse primers for TCR Jbeta segments. In TCRdb, the immuneACCESS table is reduced to in-frame sequences with V and J assigned. These tables do not hold every clone; where another copy was compared, an unresolved V gene accounts for under half, and the others remain unexplained. The sample profile shows about 180,000 clones; around 80% of them were found once. The leading ten clones occupy approximately 0.7% of the sample. Specimen: PBMCs. Receptors originate from a woman aged 35 to 49 in good health and CMV-seronegative.

The chain couples TRBV7-9 to TRBJ2-1; 9 nucleotides line up with TRBD2. Trimming removed 5 bases from V and 1 base from J; junction bases left unmatched: 12. The CDR3 consists of 18 residues. Germline values: CDR1 SEHNR, CDR2 FQNEAQ (reference sequence). The CDR3, as DNA: TGTGCCAGCAGCCCGGAAGTAGGGCGGGGGGGGTCCTACAATGAGCAGTTCTTC. Protein sequence: CASSPEVGRGGSYNEQFF.

The J gene is TRBJ2-7, the V gene TRBV19, with TRBD1 identical over 7 bases. The CDR3 runs 16 residues. Germline V lookup: CDR1 LNHDA, CDR2 SQIVND (reference sequence). V shed 1 base, J shed 1 base, and the junction held 7 bases outside the gene matches. The CDR3 coding sequence is TGTGCCAGTAGTATAGGTCCGGGACAGCAATCCTACGAGCAGTACTTC. Translated: CASSIGPGQQSYEQYF.

This chain joins TRBV29-1 and TRBJ2-7; D is unclear. The ends were cut back, 2 bases at V and 1 base at J, with 6 bases in the middle. The CDR3 sequence is 12 residues long. Germline CDR1 and CDR2: SQVTM and ANQGSEA. In nucleotides, the CDR3 is TGCAGCGTTGAAAACCAGTCCTACGAGCAGTACTTC. Encoded protein: CSVENQSYEQYF.

The CDR3: CASSKPDRGRNGYTF. For the CDR3, the DNA is TGTGCCAGCTCAAAACCGGACAGGGGAAGGAATGGCTACACCTTC. The genes are TRBV18 and TRBJ1-2; 9 bases match TRBD1. Per germline, CDR1 KGHSH and CDR2 LQKENI. The V segment lost 5 bases and the J segment 6 bases; nucleotides outside the gene matches: 10. This CDR3 spans 15 amino acids.

This chain uses TRBV5-6 with TRBJ2-4; D unresolved. The CDR3 has 15 residues. The V gene's germline CDR1 is SGHDT and CDR2 YYEEEE. V lost 3 bases to trimming and J lost 0 bases, with 10 bases between them. CDR3 in amino acids: CASSSLLIAKNIQYF. The CDR3 nucleotides are TGTGCCAGCAGCTCGTTACTTATAGCCAAAAACATTCAGTACTTC.

There are a few counts of this clone. This rearrangement joins TRBV5-6 to TRBJ2-7; tentatively, D is TRBD1 (6 bases). This CDR3 region has 12 residues. The germline CDR1 and CDR2 sequences are SGHDT and YYEEEE. Trimming cost V 7 bases and J 7 bases, with 15 bases left between them. The CDR3 DNA follows: TGTGCCAGCGTTGGGTGGGGGCATGAGCAGTACTTC. Residues: CASVGWGHEQYF.

This chain joins TRBV6-6 and TRBJ2-6, with TRBD1 identical over 8 bases. Germline assignment: CDR1 MNHNY and CDR2 SVGAGI (reference sequence). Unmatched junction bases numbered 3, after V lost 8 bases and J lost 0 bases. This CDR3 spans 15 amino acids. In DNA, the CDR3 is TGTGCCAGCCGTGGGACAGGCTCTGGGGCCAACGTCCTGACTTTC. It encodes CASRGTGSGANVLTF.

This sequence joins TRBV15 and TRBJ1-1, with 9 nucleotides matching TRBD1. The CDR3 extends over 12 amino acids. The junction had 4 bases not matched to a gene; V was cut back by 3 bases and J by 11 bases. Germline CDR1 and CDR2: LNHNV and YYDKDF (reference sequence). As DNA, the CDR3 is TGTGCCACCAGCAGGGACAGGGGAGACGCTTTCTTT. Translation gives CATSRDRGDAFF.